This TCR beta chain is from a study of shared clonotypes between healthy human individuals (dated by TCRdb to the early 2020s). With regard to the full study: A couple of women and a few men aged 18 to 49 years were included in the cohort. To estimate repertoire size and how much clonotype sharing occurs between individuals, the study deeply sequenced the blood TCR repertoires of roughly 5 healthy adults. Libraries were prepared and TCR repertoires were sequenced by different laboratories using diverse techniques, in order to increase sequencing depth and limit assay-specific biases. Each donor's leukapheresis produced roughly between roughly 0.85 and 9 billion PBMCs. On the study overall, not on this receptor specifically: Pairwise subsampling indicated that sequencing depth was expected to affect the degree of clonotype sharing among donors. Sampling was restricted to blood, and TCR repertoires in tissue are likely to differ from TCR repertoires in blood. The genetic and exposure-history diversity represented was limited by the small number of donors.

From the cysteine up to the phenylalanine, the CDR3 has a length of 11 residues. Of the read, only the CDR3 DNA is kept; its 33 bases are in frame from base 1. CDR1 and CDR2 were assigned from the germline V gene (reference sequence) as SEHNR and FQNEAQ. The donors were healthy, HIV-negative adults who had no recently reported acute infections or vaccinations. Every donor was a Caucasian adult residing in Nashville, Tennessee, USA. In the unsorted samples, 70 million to 95 million PBMCs were counted, and genomic DNA was extracted using the QIAamp DNA Blood Mini kit. Blood was collected by leukapheresis, and PBMCs were isolated by Ficoll-Histopaque density gradient centrifugation and then cryopreserved in liquid nitrogen vapor phase. With regard to this clone: Which antigen it targets is not known. One end of the junction does not line up with germline, which may come from a read error.

Using the deep immunoSEQ assay, TCR CDR3 regions were amplified from genomic DNA by multiplex PCR. Extracted genomic DNA from each cell subset was distributed evenly across all wells of several immunoSEQ 96-well plates, and each plate was treated as a replicate. For unsorted PBMC, 250 to 350 ng of genomic DNA, equivalent to approximately 30,000 T cell genomes, went into each replicate PCR. Unsorted PBMC genomic DNA was sequenced across ten immunoSEQ deep assay plates. Purified libraries were measured with a Qubit 3.0 fluorometer, size-checked on a Bioanalyzer 2100, and measured again with the KAPA Library Quantification kit. Every immunoSEQ 96-well plate was sequenced on a separate single-read 150-cycle Illumina NextSeq 550 flow cell. In the authors' own workflow: Because the immunoSEQ output included only junctional sequences and no quality scores, the filtering could not be the same as the filtering used for full-length reads. Sequences were annotated with PyIR, a Python wrapper for IgBLAST v1.9, using IMGT germline references to assign V/J genes and CDR3. Reads were filtered out if the reads had weak V/J assignments (E-value above 1e-6), no CDR3, stop codons, out-of-frame junctions, or ambiguous translated residues. V3J clonotypes were defined as sequences sharing the same inferred V gene, J gene, and CDR3 amino acid sequence. Percentage overlap between repertoires was calculated by dividing the number of shared unique clonotypes by the size of the smaller repertoire. Three approaches were used to assess repertoire richness: RTK rarefaction, the Chao1 estimator, and Recon v2.1 estimates of unobserved clonotypes. As stored in TCRdb, this immuneACCESS dataset retains in-frame rearrangements with V and J assigned. A fraction of the clones does not appear; measured against another copy, unresolved V genes explain less than half of the discrepancy, and the remainder lacks a known reason. The DNA gave D and trimming, while V, J and clone size come from that table. Across this sample there are about 490,000 clones, with over 65% seen only once. The ten largest clones capture over 10% of the sample.

The chain couples TRBV7-9 to TRBJ2-2, with TRBD2 as a weak D call on 5 bases. The receptor's source is a woman aged 40 to 50 in good health. Some clones in this sample may be carry-over from other donors' samples. Material for sequencing was PBMCs. The bases are TGTGCCGAGGCAGGAACCGGGGAGCCGTTTTTT. This translates into CAEAGTGEPFF.